These T cell receptor beta chains were read from a single sample in a study of CD8 T cells in ankylosing spondylitis. TCRdb processed the 5' RACE reads anew with MiXCR; each CDR3 protein has one entry. Of hundreds of thousands of distinct CDR3 sequences listed, about 25% are singletons. Sequencing was carried out using blood, either unsorted or a sorted T cell fraction (not recorded which). The receptors were gathered from a male donor with ankylosing spondylitis. Each CDR3 is given with its conserved first and last residue. The D gene is left open where the match is weak. A row's size may be missing; if present it is once, few, many or a size class.

clone size: -; J gene: TRBJ2-2; D gene: TRBD1; V gene: TRBV3-1; CDR3 DNA: TGTGCCAGCAGAACCGGGACAGACCTCACCGGGGAGCTGTTTTTT; CDR3 protein: CASRTGTDLTGELFF
clone size: -; J gene: TRBJ2-1; D gene: TRBD2; V gene: TRBV6-1; CDR3 DNA: TGTGCCAGCAGTCCTCGGCTAGCGGGAGTAGATGAGCAGTTCTTC; CDR3 protein: CASSPRLAGVDEQFF
clone size: many; J gene: TRBJ2-2; D gene: TRBD1; V gene: TRBV6-5; CDR3 DNA: TGTGCCAGCAGTTATTTCGGACAGGTCAGCGGGGAGCTGTTTTTT; CDR3 protein: CASSYFGQVSGELFF
clone size: -; J gene: TRBJ2-3; D gene: TRBD2; V gene: TRBV20-1; CDR3 DNA: TGCAGTGCTAGCCTACTAGCGACTAGCACAGATACGCAGTATTTT; CDR3 protein: CSASLLATSTDTQYF
clone size: few; J gene: TRBJ2-1; D gene: -; V gene: TRBV5-1; CDR3 DNA: TGCGCCAGCAACCTGGACGGAATATACAATGAGCAGTTCTTC; CDR3 protein: CASNLDGIYNEQFF
clone size: -; J gene: TRBJ2-1; D gene: -; V gene: TRBV4-2; CDR3 DNA: TGTGCCAGCAGCCCTAGGGGATGGGACAATGAGCAGTTCTTC; CDR3 protein: CASSPRGWDNEQFF
clone size: few; J gene: TRBJ2-6; D gene: -; V gene: TRBV29-1; CDR3 DNA: TGCAGCGTGGTCGCAGTCAGCTCTGGGGCCAACGTCCTGACTTTC; CDR3 protein: CSVVAVSSGANVLTF
clone size: -; J gene: TRBJ2-5; D gene: -; V gene: TRBV20-1; CDR3 DNA: TGCAGTGCTACTTTCCAGACCCAGTACTTC; CDR3 protein: CSATFQTQYF
clone size: -; J gene: TRBJ2-7; D gene: TRBD2; V gene: TRBV5-1; CDR3 DNA: TGCGCCAGCAGCTCAAGCGGGAACCTTTACGAGCAGTACTTC; CDR3 protein: CASSSSGNLYEQYF
clone size: -; J gene: TRBJ2-1; D gene: TRBD2; V gene: TRBV10-3; CDR3 DNA: TGTGCCATCCTAGCGGAGTACAATGAGCAGTTCTTC; CDR3 protein: CAILAEYNEQFF
clone size: few; J gene: TRBJ2-6; D gene: TRBD1; V gene: TRBV10-1; CDR3 DNA: TGCGCCAGCAGTTCACCCGACAGGGGGTCTGGGGCCAACGTCCTGACTTTC; CDR3 protein: CASSSPDRGSGANVLTF
clone size: many; J gene: TRBJ1-5; D gene: -; V gene: TRBV5-1; CDR3 DNA: TGCGCCAGCAGCCCCCTCGGGGGGGGCGGGCAGCCCCAGCATTTT; CDR3 protein: CASSPLGGGGQPQHF
clone size: few; J gene: TRBJ2-3; D gene: TRBD2; V gene: TRBV12-3/TRBV12-4; CDR3 DNA: TGTGCCAGCAGCTACAATAGCGGGACAGATACGCAGTATTTT; CDR3 protein: CASSYNSGTDTQYF
clone size: once; J gene: TRBJ2-3; D gene: TRBD2; V gene: TRBV7-9; CDR3 DNA: TGTGCCAGCAGTTCACTAGCGTATACGCAGTATTTT; CDR3 protein: CASSSLAYTQYF
clone size: -; J gene: TRBJ2-2; D gene: -; V gene: TRBV12-3/TRBV12-4; CDR3 DNA: TGTGCCAGCAGAGTCTCGGGGTCCACCGGGGAGCTGTTTTTT; CDR3 protein: CASRVSGSTGELFF
clone size: -; J gene: TRBJ1-1; D gene: TRBD1; V gene: TRBV3-1; CDR3 DNA: TGTGCCGCTAGGGGGCAGTTGAACACTGAAGCTTTCTTT; CDR3 protein: CAARGQLNTEAFF
clone size: few; J gene: TRBJ1-1; D gene: -; V gene: TRBV9; CDR3 DNA: TGTGCCAGCAGCGGCAACAGGGAACTGGGCACTGAAGCTTTCTTT; CDR3 protein: CASSGNRELGTEAFF
clone size: -; J gene: TRBJ2-1; D gene: -; V gene: TRBV29-1; CDR3 DNA: TGCAGCGTTGAACTAGGAGGCAATGAGCAGTTCTTC; CDR3 protein: CSVELGGNEQFF
clone size: few; J gene: TRBJ2-3; D gene: TRBD2; V gene: TRBV12-5; CDR3 DNA: TGTGCTAGTGAGAGGGGACTAGCTGACACAGATACGCAGTATTTT; CDR3 protein: CASERGLADTDTQYF
clone size: few; J gene: TRBJ2-4; D gene: TRBD2; V gene: TRBV5-1; CDR3 DNA: TGCGCCAGCAGCTTTAGCGGGAGCCTAGCCAAAAACATTCAGTACTTC; CDR3 protein: CASSFSGSLAKNIQYF
clone size: -; J gene: TRBJ1-2; D gene: -; V gene: TRBV12-3/TRBV12-4; CDR3 DNA: TGTGCCAGCAGTTTTGGTGTGAAGAGAGCCTATGGCTACACCTTC; CDR3 protein: CASSFGVKRAYGYTF
clone size: -; J gene: TRBJ2-1; D gene: -; V gene: TRBV20-1; CDR3 DNA: TGCAGTGCTGGGGCAGGTTACACAACGGGCCACAATGAGCAGTTCTTC; CDR3 protein: CSAGAGYTTGHNEQFF
clone size: few; J gene: TRBJ2-5; D gene: -; V gene: TRBV12-3/TRBV12-4; CDR3 DNA: TGTGCCAGCAGAAATAGGGAGACCCAGTACTTC; CDR3 protein: CASRNRETQYF
clone size: -; J gene: TRBJ2-2; D gene: -; V gene: TRBV30; CDR3 DNA: TGTGCCTGGACCGGGTGGGGCGGGGAGCTGTTTTTT; CDR3 protein: CAWTGWGGELFF
clone size: few; J gene: TRBJ1-6; D gene: -; V gene: TRBV20-1; CDR3 DNA: TGCAGTGCTAGAGCTCACGAGACACTCTATAATTCACCCCTCCACTTT; CDR3 protein: CSARAHETLYNSPLHF